The source of this T cell receptor (beta chain) is a study of T cell responses to AZD1222 COVID-19 vaccine. Second-dose timings of about 4 or about 12 weeks were pooled. Findings of the study overall: Spike as a whole was targeted by vaccine-associated CD4 TCRs, dominant at 160-218 and 743-854. Clonal diversity may have been underestimated, and the donors were mostly white British, with more females than males. Increased Spike-specific TCR breadth and depth were observed after two AZD1222 doses.

Per germline, CDR1 SGHKS and CDR2 YYEKEE (reference sequence). The CDR3 has 15 amino acids. J lost 3 bases, V lost 3 bases, and 7 bases had no gene match. This clone was found a few times. The antigen is unknown. Repertoires were generated with immunoSEQ multiplex PCR, while TCRdb's copy carries only in-frame clones and drops some. The sample carries fewer than 90,000 clones, about 86% recorded once. V is TRBV5-5 and J is TRBJ1-1; 8 bases agree with TRBD1. Sequenced material: peripheral blood, taken 28 days after the second AZD1222 dose. The TCR sequence derives from an adult who received the AZD1222 COVID-19 vaccine. The CDR3 reads CASSSQGQADTEAFF. The CDR3, as DNA: TGTGCCAGCAGCTCCCAGGGACAGGCGGACACTGAAGCTTTCTTT.